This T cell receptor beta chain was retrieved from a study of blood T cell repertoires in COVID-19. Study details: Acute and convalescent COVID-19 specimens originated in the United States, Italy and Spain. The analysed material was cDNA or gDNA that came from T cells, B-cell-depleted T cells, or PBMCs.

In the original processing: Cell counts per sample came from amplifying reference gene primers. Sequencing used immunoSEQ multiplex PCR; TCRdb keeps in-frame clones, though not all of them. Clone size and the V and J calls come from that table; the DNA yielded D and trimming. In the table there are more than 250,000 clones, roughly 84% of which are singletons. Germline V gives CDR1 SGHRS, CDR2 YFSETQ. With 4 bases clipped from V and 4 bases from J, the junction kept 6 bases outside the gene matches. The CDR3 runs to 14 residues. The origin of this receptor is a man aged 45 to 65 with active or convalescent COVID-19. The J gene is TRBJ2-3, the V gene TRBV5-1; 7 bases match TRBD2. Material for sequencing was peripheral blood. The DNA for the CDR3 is TGCGCCAGCAGCATATCTAGCGGATCAGATACGCAGTATTTT. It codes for CASSISSGSDTQYF. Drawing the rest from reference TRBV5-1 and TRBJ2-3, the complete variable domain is KAGVTQTPRYLIKTRGQQVTLSCSPISGHRSVSWYQQTPGQGLQFLFEYFSETQRNKGNFPGRFSGRQFSNSRSEMNVSTLELGDSALYLCASSISSGSDTQYFGPGTRLTVL.